This paragraph covers one T cell receptor beta chain sequence. Its antigen remains unidentified. The data were produced by immunoSEQ multiplex PCR, yet TCRdb's version contains in-frame clones alone and is incomplete. Found here are under 50,000 clones, around four fifths of them singletons; the top ten hold approximately 0.98%. All patients were mismatch repair deficient, assessed by either PCR or immunohistochemistry. The data belong to a study of PD-1 blockade in mismatch repair-deficient tumors. Turning to the study itself: Patients had over ten mismatch repair-deficient cancer types and were previously treated and progressing. Points from the study as a whole: After pembrolizumab, tumor-resident clones rose rapidly, then generally contracted before radiologic responses.

The CDR3 spans 17 residues. Germline values: CDR1 MGHRA, CDR2 YSYEKL. The V gene end was trimmed by 0 bases and the J gene end by 5 bases; junction bases not matched to a gene: 8. The receptor was isolated from an adult with mismatch repair-deficient cancer. The chain has TRBV4-1 and TRBJ2-1, with TRBD2 identical over 9 bases. Sequenced here: PBMCs, sampled about 40 weeks after starting pembrolizumab. The CDR3 is CASSQDLRGRGDNEQFF. In DNA form, the CDR3 reads TGCGCCAGCAGCCAAGATCTTCGCGGGAGGGGCGACAATGAGCAGTTCTTC.